These 32 T cell receptor beta chains came from one sample sequenced in a study of control samples from healthy donors and cancer patients. TCRdb keeps only in-frame clones here, not all; method: immunoSEQ multiplex PCR. The sample contains about 51,000 clones, 75% to 85% of which appear only once. The specimen was blood. All receptors derive from a man aged 70-80 years in good health.

This clone is a singleton in its sample. The rearrangement joins TRBV6-4 to TRBJ1-1, with 7 bases aligning to TRBD1. CDR1 MRHNA and CDR2 SNTAGT come from the germline V gene. V was clipped by 5 bases and J by 0 bases; unmatched bases: 15. CDR3 size: 18 residues. The chain's CDR3 is CASSSGTALWGLNTEAFF. CDR3 nucleotide sequence: TGTGCCAGCAGTTCCGGGACAGCCTTGTGGGGGTTGAACACTGAAGCTTTCTTT.

The table lists this clone with a few counts. The CDR3 loop is CASSPLGGRAVVPLHF. CDR3 sequence (DNA): TGTGCCAGCAGTCCCCTGGGGGGCAGGGCAGTTGTACCCCTCCACTTT. V and J are TRBV28 and TRBJ1-6; tentative D call: TRBD1 (6 bases). Germline CDR1 and CDR2: MDHEN and SYDVKM. The CDR3 spans 16 residues. Trimming took 5 bases from V and 12 from J, leaving 23 bases between them.

The genes are TRBV7-3 and TRBJ2-1, with D tentatively TRBD1 (6 bases). V lost 0 bases and J 9 bases, leaving 18 bases between the germline ends. The CDR3 runs to 16 residues. Germline V lookup: CDR1 SGHTA, CDR2 FQGTGA. The CDR3 spells CASSLTASTGSREQFF. CDR3 bases: TGTGCCAGCAGCTTAACGGCTTCAACAGGGAGTCGTGAGCAGTTCTTC.

The chain recombines TRBV18 with TRBJ1-5; D is uncertain. This CDR3 contains 13 residues. V lost 4 bases, J lost 9 bases, and 13 bases lay in between. Germline CDR1 KGHSH, CDR2 LQKENI. The chain's CDR3 is CASSLQPGSPQHF. CDR3 bases: TGTGCCAGCTCACTACAACCGGGTTCGCCCCAGCATTTT.

The genes are TRBV7-9 and TRBJ2-3, with TRBD1 matching 8 bases. Germline V lookup: CDR1 SEHNR, CDR2 FQNEAQ (reference sequence). The CDR3 is 16 residues long. The trim removed 2 bases at V and 4 bases at J, leaving 8 bases unmatched. The CDR3 region has the DNA TGTGCCAGCAGCTTACCCGGACAGGGAGGAGCAGATACGCAGTATTTT. Its translation: CASSLPGQGGADTQYF. Drawing the rest from reference TRBV7-9 and TRBJ2-3, the complete variable domain is DTGVSQNPRHKITKRGQNVTFRCDPISEHNRLYWYRQTLGQGPEFLTYFQNEAQLEKSRLLSDRFSAERPKGSFSTLEIQRTEQGDSAMYLCASSLPGQGGADTQYFGPGTRLTVL.

This clone showed up just once. The chain employs TRBV5-1 and TRBJ2-3, with 12 nucleotides matching TRBD2. The CDR3 is 15 residues long. Germline-derived CDR1 and CDR2 are SGHRS and YFSETQ. V was pared by 4 bases and J by 6 bases, with 6 bases of the junction left unmatched. The CDR3 nucleotides are TGCGCCAGCAGCCCGACTAGCGGGAGTCGTGATACGCAGTATTTT. As protein: CASSPTSGSRDTQYF.

The J gene is TRBJ1-3, the V gene TRBV19; no clear D gene. V shed 0 bases and J shed 0 bases, with 3 bases lying between them. Germline lookup yields CDR1 LNHDA and CDR2 SQIVND (reference sequence). The CDR3 contains 14 residues. The CDR3 here is CASSIERSGNTIYF. CDR3 nucleotides: TGTGCCAGTAGTATAGAACGCTCTGGAAACACCATATATTTT.

This clone appeared once. The chain combines TRBV11-1 with TRBJ1-2; no clear D gene. CDR1 is SGHAT and CDR2 is FQDESV in the germline V gene (reference sequence). This CDR3 has 13 residues. Trimming took off 2 bases at V and 2 bases at J, with 6 bases between the two ends. CDR3 sequence: CASSLRPNYGYTF. CDR3 in DNA: TGTGCCAGCAGCTTAAGACCGAACTATGGCTACACCTTC. The full variable domain, completed using reference TRBV11-1 and TRBJ1-2, is EAEVAQSPRYKITEKSQAVAFWCDPISGHATLYWYRQILGQGPELLVQFQDESVVDDSQLPKDRFSAERLKGVDSTLKIQPAELGDSAMYLCASSLRPNYGYTFGSGTRLTVV.

The rearrangement uses TRBV4-1 and TRBJ2-7, with TRBD1 matching 8 bases. This CDR3 is built from 15 residues. Looked up from germline, CDR1 is MGHRA and CDR2 is YSYEKL. Trimming cost V 1 base and J 0 bases; bases outside gene matches: 2. CDR3 in DNA: TGCGCCAGCAGCCAAGGGACAGGGAACTCCTACGAGCAGTACTTC. Its translation is CASSQGTGNSYEQYF.

The CDR3 protein is CASRGRTSYEQYF. CDR3 sequence (DNA): TGCGCCAGCAGGGGACGGACATCCTACGAGCAGTACTTC. The chain has TRBV10-2 and TRBJ2-7; possibly TRBD1 or TRBD2 for D (5 bases each). CDR3 length equals 13 residues. CDR1 and CDR2 from the germline V gene are WSHSY and SAAADI. V dropped 6 bases and J dropped 1 base, with 10 bases sitting between them.

The genes are TRBV5-1 and TRBJ1-4, with a possible D match to TRBD1 (6 bases). The germline CDR1 and CDR2 sequences are SGHRS and YFSETQ. The V and J ends lost 6 bases and 6 bases respectively, with 12 bases between them. The CDR3 runs to 13 residues. CDR3 region: CASTETGYEKLFF. CDR3 nucleotide sequence: TGCGCCAGCACCGAGACAGGTTATGAAAAACTGTTTTTT.

J is TRBJ1-5 and V is TRBV24-1; 8 positions agree with TRBD1. The CDR3 consists of 15 residues. After removal of 2 bases from V and 7 bases from J, the junction contained 6 bases not matched to a gene. Germline V gene data show CDR1 as KGHDR and CDR2 as SFDVKD. Written as DNA, the CDR3 is TGTGCCACCAGTGATTCGACAGGGGAAGAGCAGCCCCAGCATTTT. Translation gives CATSDSTGEEQPQHF.

The chain is built from TRBV5-4 and TRBJ2-3; D unresolved. Per germline, CDR1 SGHNT and CDR2 YYREEE (reference sequence). V was pared by 2 bases and J by 1 base, with 11 bases between. This CDR3 region has 15 residues. Written as DNA, the CDR3 is TGTGCCAGCAGCTTTGACGGCCAGGGCACAGATACGCAGTATTTT. It specifies CASSFDGQGTDTQYF.

V and J are TRBV4-1 and TRBJ1-1, with D possibly TRBD1 on 6 matching bases. This CDR3 contains 19 residues. V shed 1 base and J shed 0 bases, with 21 bases lying between them. The germline CDR1 and CDR2 sequences are MGHRA and YSYEKL. In nucleotides, the CDR3 is TGCGCCAGCAGCCAAGCCTCAGGACGAGGGGGTAAGATGAACACTGAAGCTTTCTTT. The encoded protein is CASSQASGRGGKMNTEAFF.

V gene TRBV4-1 combines with J gene TRBJ1-2; 11 bases are shared with TRBD1. The CDR3 runs to 16 residues. J lost 7 bases, V lost 5 bases, and 12 bases had no gene match. Germline CDR1 MGHRA, CDR2 YSYEKL. As DNA, the CDR3 is TGCGCCAGCAGCTTGGAGCCGGGACAGGGGGTGTCTGGCTACACCTTC. Its translation: CASSLEPGQGVSGYTF.

The chain is built from TRBV7-2 and TRBJ2-7; D call uncertain. The CDR3 consists of 12 residues. V lost 5 bases to trimming and J lost 0 bases, with 5 bases between them. The germline CDR1 and CDR2 sequences are SGHTA and FQGNSA. For the CDR3, the DNA is TGTGCCAGCAGCCCGAGCTCCTACGAGCAGTACTTC. The encoded protein is CASSPSSYEQYF.

V usage is TRBV10-2 and J usage is TRBJ1-1; D is possibly TRBD1 (5 bases). Germline V CDR1 and CDR2: WSHSY, SAAADI. V was cut by 5 bases and J by 4 bases, with 14 bases left in between. The CDR3 has 14 amino acids. The CDR3 spells CASSQGRRSTEAFF. The CDR3 region has the DNA TGCGCCAGCAGTCAGGGTCGGCGGAGCACTGAAGCTTTCTTT.

The rearrangement joins TRBV11-2 to TRBJ1-1; tentative D call: TRBD1 (5 bases). From germline, CDR1 is SGHAT and CDR2 FQNNGV. The CDR3 covers 16 residues. Trimming pared 1 base from V and 2 bases from J, leaving 14 bases between. This chain's CDR3 is CASSLGRGFLNTEAFF. The CDR3 DNA follows: TGTGCCAGCAGCTTAGGACGGGGGTTTTTAAACACTGAAGCTTTCTTT.

The chain employs TRBV5-1 and TRBJ1-1; 11 nucleotides align to TRBD1. CDR1 and CDR2 from the germline V gene are SGHRS and YFSETQ. The CDR3 runs 14 residues. Germline trimming cut 3 bases from V and 4 bases from J; bases unmatched to any gene: 2. The CDR3 loop is CASSWGTGGTEAFF. Here the CDR3 DNA reads TGCGCCAGCAGCTGGGGGACAGGGGGCACTGAAGCTTTCTTT. The full variable domain, its missing parts supplied by reference TRBV5-1 and TRBJ1-1, is KAGVTQTPRYLIKTRGQQVTLSCSPISGHRSVSWYQQTPGQGLQFLFEYFSETQRNKGNFPGRFSGRQFSNSRSEMNVSTLELGDSALYLCASSWGTGGTEAFFGQGTRLTVV.

This CDR3 is CASSIWGTGELFF. The CDR3 nucleotides read TGTGCCAGTAGTATATGGGGAACCGGGGAGCTGTTTTTT. The chain has TRBV19 and TRBJ2-2; no clear D gene. The germline gives CDR1 LNHDA, CDR2 SQIVND (reference sequence). V was cut by 2 bases and J by 5 bases, with 6 bases left in between. The CDR3 consists of 13 residues.

This rearrangement joins TRBV11-2 to TRBJ2-5, with TRBD2 identical over 10 bases. CDR3 length equals 16 residues. The V segment lost 3 bases and the J segment 1 base; nucleotides outside the gene matches: 5. Germline CDR1 SGHAT, CDR2 FQNNGV. The DNA of the CDR3 is TGTGCCAGCAGCTTCTCTAGCGGGGGTCTCCAAGAGACCCAGTACTTC. Its translation is CASSFSSGGLQETQYF. Complete variable domain (other parts from reference TRBV11-2 and TRBJ2-5): EAGVAQSPRYKIIEKRQSVAFWCNPISGHATLYWYQQILGQGPKLLIQFQNNGVVDDSQLPKDRFSAERLKGVDSTLKIQPAKLEDSAVYLCASSFSSGGLQETQYFGPGTRLLVL.

This clone appeared a few times. The chain carries TRBV11-2 and TRBJ2-7, with D unresolved. Germline-derived CDR1 and CDR2 are SGHAT and FQNNGV. The CDR3 contains 15 residues. Between the trimmed V and J ends, which lost 2 bases and 3 bases, there was a span of 14 bases. CDR3 in DNA: TGTGCCAGCAGCTTATTGAGTAACACATACTACGAGCAGTACTTC. It codes for CASSLLSNTYYEQYF. The variable domain in full, with the rest retrieved from reference TRBV11-2 and TRBJ2-7, is EAGVAQSPRYKIIEKRQSVAFWCNPISGHATLYWYQQILGQGPKLLIQFQNNGVVDDSQLPKDRFSAERLKGVDSTLKIQPAKLEDSAVYLCASSLLSNTYYEQYFGPGTRLTVT.

The chain links TRBV5-1 to TRBJ2-5; 7 bases match TRBD1. Germline V gene data show CDR1 as SGHRS and CDR2 as YFSETQ. The junction had 3 bases not matched to a gene; V was cut back by 3 bases and J by 1 base. The CDR3 has 14 residues. CDR3 in amino acids: CASSSGQSQETQYF. Here the CDR3 DNA reads TGCGCCAGCAGCTCGGGACAGTCCCAAGAGACCCAGTACTTC.

The chain recombines TRBV23-1 with TRBJ1-2; no reliable D call. TRBV23-1 is identified as an open reading frame with a role that is uncertain. The germline V and J ends were trimmed by 2 bases and 5 bases, with 12 bases remaining between them. The CDR3 has 14 residues. The CDR3 spells CASSQTGSGYGYTF. CDR3 bases: TGCGCCAGCAGTCAAACCGGCTCGGGGTATGGCTACACCTTC.

This chain links TRBV19 with TRBJ1-3; 7 bases agree with TRBD1. The CDR3 totals 14 residues. The germline V gene has CDR1 LNHDA and CDR2 SQIVND (reference sequence). V lost 4 bases and J lost 4; bases outside the gene matches: 4. CDR3 sequence reads: CASSRGDSGNTIYF. The CDR3 nucleotides read TGTGCCAGTAGTAGGGGGGACAGCGGAAACACCATATATTTT. The whole variable domain, filled in from reference TRBV19 and TRBJ1-3, reads DGGITQSPKYLFRKEGQNVTLSCEQNLNHDAMYWYRQDPGQGLRLIYYSQIVNDFQKGDIAEGYSVSREKKESFPLTVTSAQKNPTAFYLCASSRGDSGNTIYFGEGSWLTVV.

This rearrangement joins TRBV5-4 to TRBJ2-7; D perhaps matches TRBD1 (5 bases). V lost 1 base, J lost 1 base, and 12 bases lay in between. This CDR3 has 15 residues. CDR1 SGHNT and CDR2 YYREEE come from the germline V gene (reference sequence). The CDR3 DNA reads as TGTGCCAGCAGCTTGTTGCAGGGATCGTCCTACGAGCAGTACTTC. Translated: CASSLLQGSSYEQYF.

The chain uses TRBV6-5 and TRBJ2-1; no definite D call. The V and J ends lost 8 bases and 3 bases respectively, with 14 bases between them. The CDR3 is 14 residues long. The germline V gene has CDR1 MNHEY and CDR2 SVGAGI. CDR3 coding DNA: TGTGCCAGCCGGTCGGCCGCCGTCTACAATGAGCAGTTCTTC. Its protein is CASRSAAVYNEQFF.

This chain links TRBV2 with TRBJ1-5; the D is unclear. The germline CDR1 and CDR2 sequences are SNHLY and FYNNEI. This CDR3 is 15 amino acids long. Trimming left V 5 bases short and J 0 bases short, with 11 bases between. The CDR3 loop reads CASSLTKNSNQPQHF. In nucleotides, the CDR3 is TGTGCCAGCAGTTTGACAAAAAATAGCAATCAGCCCCAGCATTTT. The full variable domain, its missing parts supplied by reference TRBV2 and TRBJ1-5, is EPEVTQTPSHQVTQMGQEVILRCVPISNHLYFYWYRQILGQKVEFLVSFYNNEISEKSEIFDDQFSVERPDGSNFTLKIRSTKLEDSAMYFCASSLTKNSNQPQHFGDGTRLSIL.

The CDR3 protein is CASSDRGSSPLHF. CDR3 in DNA: TGTGCCAGCAGTGACAGGGGATCCTCACCCCTCCACTTT. J is TRBJ1-6 and V is TRBV6-1; D possibly corresponds to TRBD1 (6 bases). Germline V gene data show CDR1 as MNHNS and CDR2 as SASEGT. V was cut by 3 bases and J by 10 bases, with 10 bases left in between. This CDR3 region has 13 residues.

By share, this clone counts as medium-sized. The V call is TRBV2, the J call TRBJ1-2; D is ambiguous. Germline V gene lookup returns CDR1 SNHLY and CDR2 FYNNEI. V was trimmed by 1 base and J by 4 bases, leaving 10 bases between them. The CDR3 length is 14 residues. The CDR3 bases are TGTGCCAGCAGTGAAGAAACAGTCCTCTATGGCTACACCTTC. Translated: CASSEETVLYGYTF.

This clone was counted only a few times. The chain carries TRBV19 and TRBJ1-1; 7 bases match TRBD1. Germline V gives CDR1 LNHDA, CDR2 SQIVND (reference sequence). With 2 bases clipped from V and 0 bases from J, the junction kept 6 bases outside the gene matches. The CDR3 runs to 16 residues. CDR3 loop: CASSISPGQMNTEAFF. DNA of the CDR3: TGTGCCAGTAGTATAAGCCCGGGACAGATGAACACTGAAGCTTTCTTT.

Concerning this clone: No DNA is shown, since the ends of the CDR3 on it are uncertain; the CDR3 is the one TCRdb lists. The chain carries TRBV12-3 or TRBV12-4 and TRBJ1-1. The CDR3 region is 13 residues in length, termini included. Here the CDR3 reads CASSLERDTEAFF.